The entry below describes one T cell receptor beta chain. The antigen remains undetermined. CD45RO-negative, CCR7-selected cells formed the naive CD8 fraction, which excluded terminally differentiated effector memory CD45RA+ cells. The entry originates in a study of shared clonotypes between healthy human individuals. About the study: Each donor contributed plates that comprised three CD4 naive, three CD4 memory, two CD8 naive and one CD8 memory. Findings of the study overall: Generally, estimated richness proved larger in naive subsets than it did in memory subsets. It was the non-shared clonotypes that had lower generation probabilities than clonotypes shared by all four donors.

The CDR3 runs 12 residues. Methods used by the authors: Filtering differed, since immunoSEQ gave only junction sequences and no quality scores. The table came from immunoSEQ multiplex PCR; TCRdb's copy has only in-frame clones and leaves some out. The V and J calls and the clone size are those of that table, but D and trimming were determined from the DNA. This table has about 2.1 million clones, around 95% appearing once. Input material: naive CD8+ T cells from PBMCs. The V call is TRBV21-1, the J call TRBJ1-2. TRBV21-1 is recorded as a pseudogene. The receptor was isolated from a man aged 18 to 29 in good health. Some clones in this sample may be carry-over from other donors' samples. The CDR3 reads CASSRLSVGYTF. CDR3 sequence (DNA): TGTGCCAGCAGCAGACTCAGTGTTGGCTACACCTTC.